The sequence of this TCR beta chain was determined in a study of blood T cell repertoires in COVID-19. Overall study context: Acute and convalescent COVID-19 specimens originated in the United States, Italy and Spain. PBMCs, B-cell-depleted T cells, or T cells provided the cDNA or gDNA that made up the material.

Original analysis: The assay estimated nucleated cells by amplifying reference gene primers. Measured with immunoSEQ multiplex PCR; TCRdb has only the in-frame clones, and not every one. V and J calls and clone size come straight from that table; D and trimming were deduced from the DNA. The table has under 150,000 clones, more than 70% seen once; the top ten hold around a quarter. Sample: peripheral blood. The origin of this receptor is a human donor in a cohort sampled during active COVID-19.

Here the CDR3 reads CASSRGTRETQYF. Written as DNA, the CDR3 is TGTGCCAGCAGCCGAGGGACACGGGAGACCCAGTACTTC. The genes are TRBV3-1 (or the pseudogene TRBV3-2) and TRBJ2-5; weak D call: TRBD1 (6 bases). Per the germline V gene, CDR1 is LGHDT and CDR2 is YNNKEL (reference sequence). V lost 4 bases, J lost 5 bases, and 11 bases lay in between. The CDR3 totals 13 residues.